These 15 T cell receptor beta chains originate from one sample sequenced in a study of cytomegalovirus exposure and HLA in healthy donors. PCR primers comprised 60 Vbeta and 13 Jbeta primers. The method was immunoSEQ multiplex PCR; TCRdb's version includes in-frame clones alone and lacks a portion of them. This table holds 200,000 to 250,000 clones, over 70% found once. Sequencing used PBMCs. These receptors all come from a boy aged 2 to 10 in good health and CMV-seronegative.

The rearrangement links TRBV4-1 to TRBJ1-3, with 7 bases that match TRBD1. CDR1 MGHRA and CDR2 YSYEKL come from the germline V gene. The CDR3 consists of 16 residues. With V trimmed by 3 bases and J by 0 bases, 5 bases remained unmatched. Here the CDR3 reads CASSHHGTASGNTIYF. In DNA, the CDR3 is TGCGCCAGCAGCCACCACGGGACAGCCTCTGGAAACACCATATATTTT.

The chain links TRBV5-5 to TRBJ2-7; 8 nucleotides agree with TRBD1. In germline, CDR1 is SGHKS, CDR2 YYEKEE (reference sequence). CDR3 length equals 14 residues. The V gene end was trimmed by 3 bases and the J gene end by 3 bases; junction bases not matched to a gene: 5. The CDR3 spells CASSSQGALYEQYF. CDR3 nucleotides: TGTGCCAGCAGCTCTCAGGGGGCTCTCTACGAGCAGTACTTC.

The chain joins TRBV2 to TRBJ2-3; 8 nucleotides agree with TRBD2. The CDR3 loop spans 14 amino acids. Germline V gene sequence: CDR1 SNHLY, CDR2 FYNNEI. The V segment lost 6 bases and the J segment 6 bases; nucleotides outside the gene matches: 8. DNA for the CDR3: TGTGCCAGCAGAGATCGGGGGGGCAGGGATACGCAGTATTTT. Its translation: CASRDRGGRDTQYF.

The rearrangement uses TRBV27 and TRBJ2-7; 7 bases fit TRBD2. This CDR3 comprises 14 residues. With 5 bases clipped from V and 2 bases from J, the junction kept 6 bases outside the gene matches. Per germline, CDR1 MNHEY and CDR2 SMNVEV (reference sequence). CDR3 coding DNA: TGTGCCAGCAGTCCCGGGGACTACCCCTACGAGCAGTACTTC. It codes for CASSPGDYPYEQYF.

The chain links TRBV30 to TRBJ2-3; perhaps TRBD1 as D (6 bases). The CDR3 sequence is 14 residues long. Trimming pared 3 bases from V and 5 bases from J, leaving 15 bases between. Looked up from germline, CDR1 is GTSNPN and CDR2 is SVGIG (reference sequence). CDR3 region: CAWRTGQPQDTQYF. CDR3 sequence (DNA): TGTGCCTGGAGGACAGGCCAACCTCAAGATACGCAGTATTTT.

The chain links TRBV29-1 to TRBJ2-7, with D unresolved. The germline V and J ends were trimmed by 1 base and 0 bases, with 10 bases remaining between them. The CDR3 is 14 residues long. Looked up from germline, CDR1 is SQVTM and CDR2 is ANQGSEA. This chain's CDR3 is CSVEAAGSSYEQYF. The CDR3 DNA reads TGCAGCGTTGAAGCGGCAGGTAGCTCCTACGAGCAGTACTTC.

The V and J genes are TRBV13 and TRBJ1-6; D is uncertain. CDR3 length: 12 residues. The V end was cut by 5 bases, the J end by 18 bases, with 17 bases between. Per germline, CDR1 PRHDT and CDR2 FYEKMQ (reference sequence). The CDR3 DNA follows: TGTGCCAGCAGCCAGAGGAATTCACCCTCCCACTTT. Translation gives CASSQRNSPSHF.

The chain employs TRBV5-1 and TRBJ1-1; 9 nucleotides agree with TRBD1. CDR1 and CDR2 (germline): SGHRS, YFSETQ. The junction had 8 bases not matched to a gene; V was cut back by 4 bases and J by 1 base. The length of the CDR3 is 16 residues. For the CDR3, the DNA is TGCGCCAGCAGCCGGGACAGGGCCTCGGAGAACACTGAAGCTTTCTTT. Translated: CASSRDRASENTEAFF. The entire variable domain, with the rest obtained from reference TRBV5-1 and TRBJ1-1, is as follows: KAGVTQTPRYLIKTRGQQVTLSCSPISGHRSVSWYQQTPGQGLQFLFEYFSETQRNKGNFPGRFSGRQFSNSRSEMNVSTLELGDSALYLCASSRDRASENTEAFFGQGTRLTVV.

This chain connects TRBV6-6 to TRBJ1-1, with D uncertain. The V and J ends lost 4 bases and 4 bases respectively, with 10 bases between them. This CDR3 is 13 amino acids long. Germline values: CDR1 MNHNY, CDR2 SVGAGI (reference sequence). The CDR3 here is CASSSYGSTEAFF. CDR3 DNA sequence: TGTGCCAGCAGTTCCTACGGGTCCACTGAAGCTTTCTTT.

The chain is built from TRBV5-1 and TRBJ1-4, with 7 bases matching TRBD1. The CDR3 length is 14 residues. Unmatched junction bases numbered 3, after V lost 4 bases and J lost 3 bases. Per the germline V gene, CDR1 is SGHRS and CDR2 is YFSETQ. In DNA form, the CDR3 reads TGCGCCAGCAGCACGGGACAGCCTAATGAAAAACTGTTTTTT. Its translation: CASSTGQPNEKLFF.

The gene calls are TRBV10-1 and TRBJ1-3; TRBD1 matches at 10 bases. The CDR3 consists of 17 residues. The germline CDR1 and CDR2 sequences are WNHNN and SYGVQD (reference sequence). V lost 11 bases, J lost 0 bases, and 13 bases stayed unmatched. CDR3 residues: CACDPGQGPSSGNTIYF. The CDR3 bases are TGCGCCTGTGATCCGGGACAGGGGCCGAGCTCTGGAAACACCATATATTTT.

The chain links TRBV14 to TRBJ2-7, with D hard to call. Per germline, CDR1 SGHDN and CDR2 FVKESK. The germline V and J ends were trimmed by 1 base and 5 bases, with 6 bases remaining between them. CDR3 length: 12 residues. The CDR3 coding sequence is TGTGCCAGCAGCCAAGCGTCAGACGAGCAGTACTTC. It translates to CASSQASDEQYF.

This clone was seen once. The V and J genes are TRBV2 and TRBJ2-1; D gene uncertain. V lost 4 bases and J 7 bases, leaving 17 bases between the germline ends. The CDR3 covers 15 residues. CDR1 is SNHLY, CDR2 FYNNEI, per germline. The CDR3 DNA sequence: TGTGCCAGCAGTGGGGTAACACACAGAGTGAATGAGCAGTTCTTC. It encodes CASSGVTHRVNEQFF.

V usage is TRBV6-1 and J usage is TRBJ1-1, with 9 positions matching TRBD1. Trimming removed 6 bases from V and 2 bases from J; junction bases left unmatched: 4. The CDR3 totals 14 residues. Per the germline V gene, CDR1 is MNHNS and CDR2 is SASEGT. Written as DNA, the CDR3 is TGTGCCAGCAGACAGGGGGCTCGAAACACTGAAGCTTTCTTT. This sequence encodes CASRQGARNTEAFF.

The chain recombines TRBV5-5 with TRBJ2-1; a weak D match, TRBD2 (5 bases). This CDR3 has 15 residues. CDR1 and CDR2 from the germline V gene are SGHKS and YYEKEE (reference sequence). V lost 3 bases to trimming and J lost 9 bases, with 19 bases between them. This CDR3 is CASSSRQSVAGEQFF. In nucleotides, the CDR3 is TGTGCCAGCAGCTCCCGTCAGTCCGTGGCGGGTGAGCAGTTCTTC.